This T cell receptor (beta chain) was sequenced during a study of blood T cell repertoires in COVID-19. Trimming removed 7 bases from V and 3 bases from J, with 16 bases in between. This CDR3 spans 16 amino acids. In germline, CDR1 is MGHDK, CDR2 SYGVNS. Method: immunoSEQ multiplex PCR; TCRdb's copy keeps in-frame clones and lacks some. The sample shows 60,000 to 90,000 clones, 73% of them seen only once. The sequencing sample was made of peripheral blood. The chain employs TRBV25-1 and TRBJ1-6; no firm D call. The receptor comes from a man aged 55 to 69 with acute or convalescent COVID-19. CDR3 loop: CASTPRGEGYNSPLHF. Here the CDR3 DNA reads TGTGCCAGCACCCCACGCGGGGAGGGCTATAATTCACCCCTCCACTTT.